The clone carrying this T cell receptor beta chain was recorded once. Its target is not known. The data originate from a study of cytomegalovirus exposure and HLA in healthy donors. Study results and caveats: It was reported in a later analysis that an Asian-associated ancestry cluster showed fewer N-insertions than the 666-donor mean. Most TCR beta V segments were productive about 87% or about 30% of the time in an earlier analysis.

Donors consisted of healthy bone marrow donors. This CDR3 is built from 17 residues. V dropped 6 bases and J dropped 5 bases, with 22 bases sitting between them. The germline gives CDR1 MGHDK, CDR2 SYGVNS. 60 Vbeta and 13 Jbeta primers were used in PCR. Assay: immunoSEQ multiplex PCR; the TCRdb copy retains only in-frame clones and omits some. The data hold 200,000 to 250,000 clones, with 83% observed a single time. The sequence came from a girl aged 5-17 years in good health and CMV-seronegative. This rearrangement joins TRBV25-1 to TRBJ2-2; a possible D gene is TRBD1 (6 bases). The sample was PBMCs. In nucleotides, the CDR3 is TGTGCCAGCAGAGCCCGAACAGGGACCCCGGGGACCGGGGAGCTGTTTTTT. It is translated as CASRARTGTPGTGELFF. Full variable domain (missing parts from reference TRBV25-1 and TRBJ2-2): EADIYQTPRYLVIGTGKKITLECSQTMGHDKMYWYQQDPGMELHLIHYSYGVNSTEKGDLSSESTVSRIRTEHFPLTLESARPSHTSQYLCASRARTGTPGTGELFFGEGSRLTVL.